These T cell receptor beta chains were read from a single sample in a study of T-cell memory formation after mild COVID-19. In TCRdb, the 5' RACE reads were re-called with MiXCR into one record per CDR3 protein. The table lists fewer than 550,000 distinct CDR3 sequences, 15% to 25% of them singletons, with roughly 8.4% in the top ten. Material: PBMCs or a T cell subset sorted from them (not recorded which). The source of these receptors is an adult woman who had mild COVID-19 (a few samples of this study predate the infection). Cell type and time point are not known. Each CDR3 is given with its conserved first and last residue. The D gene is left open where the match is weak. Rows give clone size only sometimes, using once, few, many, or a class for an expanded clone.

clone_size	d_call	v_call	j_call	cdr3_aa	cdr3_nt
.	TRBD1	TRBV6-5	TRBJ2-5	CASSSATGDKGTQYF	TGTGCCAGCAGTTCCGCGACAGGGGACAAGGGGACCCAGTACTTC
few	.	TRBV29-1	TRBJ2-2	CSVERGTGRSTGELFF	TGCAGCGTTGAAAGGGGGACGGGACGTTCCACCGGGGAGCTGTTTTTT
few	TRBD2	TRBV12-3/TRBV12-4	TRBJ2-1	CATRGGSHFREQFF	TGTGCCACCCGGGGGGGCTCCCATTTCCGTGAGCAGTTCTTC
few	TRBD2	TRBV7-8	TRBJ2-1	CASSLLAGTSNEQFF	TGTGCCAGCAGCTTACTAGCGGGGACCTCCAATGAGCAGTTCTTC
many	TRBD2	TRBV7-2	TRBJ2-7	CASSLVSAGGAEYF	TGTGCCAGCAGCTTAGTTAGCGCGGGAGGAGCAGAGTACTTC
.	.	TRBV3-1	TRBJ2-4	CASSRGGAALAKNIQYF	TGTGCCAGCAGCCGAGGGGGGGCGGCGCTAGCCAAAAACATTCAGTACTTC
.	.	TRBV29-1	TRBJ2-4	CSVAGNGGTAKNIQYF	TGCAGCGTAGCAGGGAACGGAGGGACGGCCAAAAACATTCAGTACTTC
.	.	TRBV20-1	TRBJ1-1	CSVFLRRNTEAFF	TGCAGTGTCTTTCTCAGAAGGAACACTGAAGCTTTCTTT
few	TRBD2	TRBV20-1	TRBJ2-1	CSAGTSGGNEQFF	TGCAGTGCCGGGACTAGCGGGGGGAATGAGCAGTTCTTC
few	.	TRBV20-1	TRBJ2-7	CSPQVGPRYEQYF	TGCAGTCCCCAGGTGGGACCCCGCTACGAGCAGTACTTC
.	.	TRBV27	TRBJ1-5	CASSYEINQPQHF	TGTGCCAGCAGTTACGAGATCAATCAGCCCCAGCATTTT
few	.	TRBV2	TRBJ2-1	CASRVGPEQFF	TGTGCCAGCAGGGTGGGACCAGAGCAGTTCTTC
.	TRBD2	TRBV7-2	TRBJ2-7	CASSRTGTSGEQYF	TGTGCCAGCAGCCGTACCGGGACTAGCGGCGAGCAGTACTTC
.	.	TRBV6-5	TRBJ1-2	CASSYRVGYGYTF	TGTGCCAGCAGTTACAGGGTCGGCTATGGCTACACCTTC
.	TRBD1	TRBV18	TRBJ2-3	CASSIQGASDTQYF	TGTGCCAGCTCAATACAGGGGGCATCAGATACGCAGTATTTT
.	.	TRBV6-2/TRBV6-3	TRBJ1-1	CASSYTRGTGTEAFF	TGTGCCAGCAGTTACACTCGGGGGACTGGAACTGAAGCTTTCTTT
once	.	TRBV29-1	TRBJ2-2	CSVWSTWDTGELFF	TGCAGCGTTTGGTCCACGTGGGACACCGGGGAGCTGTTTTTT
few	.	TRBV6-6	TRBJ1-1	CASTDRMNTEAFF	TGTGCCAGCACCGACAGGATGAACACTGAAGCTTTCTTT
.	.	TRBV7-9	TRBJ2-3	CASSRQETSTDTQYF	TGTGCCAGCAGCCGACAGGAGACCTCCACAGATACGCAGTATTTT
.	TRBD1	TRBV11-1	TRBJ1-1	CASSADRTNTEAFF	TGTGCCAGCAGCGCGGACAGGACGAACACTGAAGCTTTCTTT
.	.	TRBV5-4	TRBJ2-2	CASSLRIDSTGELFF	TGTGCCAGCAGCTTGAGGATCGACAGCACCGGGGAGCTGTTTTTT
few	.	TRBV29-1	TRBJ1-3	CSVEVDSGNTIYF	TGCAGCGTAGAAGTGGACTCTGGAAACACCATATATTTT
.	.	TRBV9	TRBJ2-2	CASSAIRSGELFF	TGTGCCAGCAGCGCCATCCGATCCGGGGAGCTGTTTTTT
.	TRBD1	TRBV10-3	TRBJ1-6	CAIRRDSNSPLHF	TGTGCCATCAGACGGGACAGTAATTCACCCCTCCACTTT
.	TRBD2	TRBV6-5	TRBJ2-1	CASRPTIAGGVYEQFF	TGTGCCAGCAGACCCACTATAGCGGGGGGGGTTTATGAGCAGTTCTTC
.	TRBD2	TRBV5-1	TRBJ2-5	CASSLGPAGSQETQYF	TGCGCCAGCAGCTTGGGGCCAGCGGGAAGCCAAGAGACCCAGTACTTC
.	.	TRBV6-1	TRBJ1-2	CASSEGARGGYTF	TGTGCCAGCAGTGAAGGTGCCAGGGGCGGCTACACCTTC
few	TRBD1	TRBV7-6	TRBJ2-6	CASSPGSWRRDRATLGANVLTF	TGTGCCAGCAGCCCCGGAAGCTGGCGAAGGGACAGGGCTACTTTAGGGGCCAACGTCCTGACTTTC
once	.	TRBV24-1	TRBJ2-7	CATSDTDYYEQYF	TGTGCCACCAGTGACACTGACTACTACGAGCAGTACTTC
.	.	TRBV7-2	TRBJ2-7	CASSPVGGDYEQYF	TGTGCCAGCAGCCCAGTCGGCGGAGACTACGAGCAGTACTTC
few	TRBD1	TRBV27	TRBJ2-7	CASSHTGGREQYF	TGTGCCAGCAGCCATACAGGGGGCCGCGAGCAGTACTTC
.	.	TRBV18	TRBJ2-7	CASSPTGNSYEQYF	TGTGCCAGCTCGCCAACCGGGAACTCCTACGAGCAGTACTTC
.	.	TRBV9	TRBJ2-7	CASSVGPDSGMQYF	TGTGCCAGCAGCGTAGGCCCCGATTCCGGTATGCAGTACTTC
few	TRBD2	TRBV24-1	TRBJ2-5	CATSDETSGSQTQYF	TGTGCCACCAGTGATGAGACTAGCGGGAGTCAGACCCAGTACTTC
.	TRBD1	TRBV27	TRBJ2-1	CASSYRRPGQGSGEQFF	TGTGCCAGCAGTTATAGGCGTCCGGGACAGGGTTCTGGTGAGCAGTTCTTC
few	TRBD1	TRBV27	TRBJ1-1	CASSLTGTGFTEAFF	TGTGCCAGCAGTTTAACCGGGACAGGGTTCACTGAAGCTTTCTTT
.	TRBD1	TRBV5-1	TRBJ1-2	CASSLQGARTDGYTF	TGCGCCAGCAGCTTGCAGGGGGCACGGACCGATGGCTACACCTTC
.	TRBD2	TRBV11-3	TRBJ2-3	CASSPWTSGDSTDTQYF	TGTGCCAGCAGCCCGTGGACTAGCGGGGACAGCACAGATACGCAGTATTTT
few	.	TRBV20-1	TRBJ2-3	CSARVLEESTDTQYF	TGCAGTGCTAGAGTTCTAGAAGAGAGCACAGATACGCAGTATTTT
many	TRBD2	TRBV5-1	TRBJ2-4	CASSLELAGNIQYF	TGCGCCAGCAGCTTGGAATTAGCGGGAAACATTCAGTACTTC
.	TRBD2	TRBV20-1	TRBJ2-3	CSAPGTSDREQYF	TGCAGTGCTCCCGGGACTAGCGATCGGGAGCAGTATTTT
few	.	TRBV20-1	TRBJ1-1	CSARGEWFRSSEAFF	TGCAGTGCTAGAGGCGAGTGGTTTCGGTCTTCTGAAGCTTTCTTT
many	TRBD2	TRBV6-1	TRBJ2-3	CASAGGHTDTQYF	TGTGCCAGCGCGGGGGGGCATACAGATACGCAGTATTTT